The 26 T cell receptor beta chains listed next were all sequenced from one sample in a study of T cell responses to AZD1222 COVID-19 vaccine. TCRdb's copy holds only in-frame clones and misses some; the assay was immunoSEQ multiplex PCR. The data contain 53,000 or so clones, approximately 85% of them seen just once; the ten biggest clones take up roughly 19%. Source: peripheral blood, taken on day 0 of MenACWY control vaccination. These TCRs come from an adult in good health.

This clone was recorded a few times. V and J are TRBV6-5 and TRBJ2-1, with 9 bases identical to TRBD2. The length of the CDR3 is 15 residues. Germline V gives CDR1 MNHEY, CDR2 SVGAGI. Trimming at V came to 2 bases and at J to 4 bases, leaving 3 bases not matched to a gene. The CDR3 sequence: CASSYKREAYNEQFF. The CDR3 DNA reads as TGTGCCAGCAGTTACAAGCGGGAGGCTTACAATGAGCAGTTCTTC.

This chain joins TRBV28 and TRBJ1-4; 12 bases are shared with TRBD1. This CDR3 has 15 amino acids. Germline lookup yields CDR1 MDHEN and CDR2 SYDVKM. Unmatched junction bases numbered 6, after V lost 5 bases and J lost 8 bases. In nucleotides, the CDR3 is TGTGCCAGCAGTAGTACCGGGACAGGGGGCGAAAAACTGTTTTTT. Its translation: CASSSTGTGGEKLFF.

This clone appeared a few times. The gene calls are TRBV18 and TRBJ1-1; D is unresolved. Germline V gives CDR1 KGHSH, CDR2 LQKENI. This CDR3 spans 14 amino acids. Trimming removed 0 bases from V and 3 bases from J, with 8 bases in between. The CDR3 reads CASSPPKGDTEAFF. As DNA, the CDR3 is TGTGCCAGCTCACCACCGAAGGGAGACACTGAAGCTTTCTTT.

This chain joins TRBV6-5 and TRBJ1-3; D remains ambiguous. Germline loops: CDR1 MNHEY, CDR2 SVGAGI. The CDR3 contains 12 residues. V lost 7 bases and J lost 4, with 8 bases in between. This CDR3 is CASNEHGNTIYF. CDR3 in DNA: TGTGCCAGCAACGAGCACGGAAACACCATATATTTT.

The CDR3 loop reads CASSGYVTGNGYTF. CDR3 sequence (DNA): TGTGCCAGCAGCGGGTACGTGACAGGGAATGGCTACACCTTC. The chain joins TRBV28 to TRBJ1-2; 7 bases fit TRBD1. Germline V lookup: CDR1 MDHEN, CDR2 SYDVKM. V shed 6 bases, J shed 6 bases, and the junction held 10 bases outside the gene matches. This CDR3 has 14 residues.

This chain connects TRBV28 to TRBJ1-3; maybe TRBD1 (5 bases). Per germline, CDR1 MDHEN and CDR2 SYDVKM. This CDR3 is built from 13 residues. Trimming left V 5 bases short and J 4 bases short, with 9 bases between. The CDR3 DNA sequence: TGTGCCAGCAGTAGTGGGGGAGGAAACACCATATATTTT. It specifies CASSSGGGNTIYF.

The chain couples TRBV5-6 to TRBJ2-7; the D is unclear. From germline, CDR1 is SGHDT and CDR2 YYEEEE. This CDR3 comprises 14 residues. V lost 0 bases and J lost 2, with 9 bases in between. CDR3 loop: CASSLVQRPYEQYF. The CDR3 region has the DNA TGTGCCAGCAGCTTGGTGCAGCGCCCCTACGAGCAGTACTTC.

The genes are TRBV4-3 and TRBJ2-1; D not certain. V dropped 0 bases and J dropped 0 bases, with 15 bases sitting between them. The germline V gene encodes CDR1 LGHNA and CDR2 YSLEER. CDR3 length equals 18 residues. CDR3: CASSQEPPGGSSYNEQFF. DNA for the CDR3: TGCGCCAGCAGCCAAGAACCACCTGGCGGCAGCTCCTACAATGAGCAGTTCTTC.

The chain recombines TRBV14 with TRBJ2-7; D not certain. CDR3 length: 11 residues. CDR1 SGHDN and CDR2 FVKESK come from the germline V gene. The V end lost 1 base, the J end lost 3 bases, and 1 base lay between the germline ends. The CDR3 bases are TGTGCCAGCAGCCAAGTCTACGAGCAGTACTTC. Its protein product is CASSQVYEQYF.

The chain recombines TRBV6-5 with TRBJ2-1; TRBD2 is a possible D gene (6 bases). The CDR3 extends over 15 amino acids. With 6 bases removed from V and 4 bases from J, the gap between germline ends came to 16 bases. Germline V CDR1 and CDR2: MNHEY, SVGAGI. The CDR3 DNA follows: TGTGCCAGCAGGGTCAACCGGGACTTTTACAATGAGCAGTTCTTC. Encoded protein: CASRVNRDFYNEQFF.

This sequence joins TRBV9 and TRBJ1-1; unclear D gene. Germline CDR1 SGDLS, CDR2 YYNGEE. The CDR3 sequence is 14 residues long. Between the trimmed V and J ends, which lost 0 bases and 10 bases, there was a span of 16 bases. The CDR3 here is CASSVDYTGRGAFF. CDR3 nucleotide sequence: TGTGCCAGCAGCGTAGATTATACCGGGCGGGGAGCTTTCTTT.

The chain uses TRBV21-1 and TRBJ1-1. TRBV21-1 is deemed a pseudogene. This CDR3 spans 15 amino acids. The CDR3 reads CASSKTREENTEAFF. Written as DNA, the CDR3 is TGTGCCAGCAGCAAGACCAGGGAGGAGAACACTGAAGCTTTCTTT.

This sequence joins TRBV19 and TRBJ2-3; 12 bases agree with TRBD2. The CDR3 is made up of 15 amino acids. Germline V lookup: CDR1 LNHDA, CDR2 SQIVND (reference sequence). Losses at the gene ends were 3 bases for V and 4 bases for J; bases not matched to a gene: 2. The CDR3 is CASSILAGGPDTQYF. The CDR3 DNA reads TGTGCCAGTAGTATCCTAGCGGGAGGGCCAGATACGCAGTATTTT.

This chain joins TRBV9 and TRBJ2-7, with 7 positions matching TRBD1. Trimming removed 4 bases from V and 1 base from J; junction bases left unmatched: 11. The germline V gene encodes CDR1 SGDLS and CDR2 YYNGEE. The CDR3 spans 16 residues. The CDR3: CASSPSDRVGSYEQYF. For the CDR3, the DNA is TGTGCCAGCAGCCCGTCCGACAGGGTGGGGTCCTACGAGCAGTACTTC.

CDR3 region: CASSREGRAVRNEQYF. In DNA, the CDR3 is TGTGCCAGCAGCCGGGAAGGGAGGGCCGTTCGGAACGAGCAGTACTTC. The chain couples TRBV7-9 to TRBJ2-7, with TRBD2 matching 7 bases. Germline loops: CDR1 SEHNR, CDR2 FQNEAQ (reference sequence). The CDR3 has 16 amino acids. V was clipped by 5 bases and J by 5 bases; unmatched bases: 15.

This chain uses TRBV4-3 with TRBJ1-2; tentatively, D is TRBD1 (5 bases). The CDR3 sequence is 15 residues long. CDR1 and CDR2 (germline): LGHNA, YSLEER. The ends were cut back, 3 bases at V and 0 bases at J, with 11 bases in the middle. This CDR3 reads CASSQDWGANYGYTF. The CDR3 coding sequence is TGCGCCAGCAGCCAGGACTGGGGGGCTAACTATGGCTACACCTTC.

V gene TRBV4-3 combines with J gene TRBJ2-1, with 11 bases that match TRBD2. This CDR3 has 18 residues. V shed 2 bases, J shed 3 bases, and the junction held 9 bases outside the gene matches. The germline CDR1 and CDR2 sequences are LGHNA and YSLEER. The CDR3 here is CASSQRVAGGQSYNEQFF. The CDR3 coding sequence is TGCGCCAGCAGCCAAAGGGTAGCGGGAGGGCAAAGCTACAATGAGCAGTTCTTC.

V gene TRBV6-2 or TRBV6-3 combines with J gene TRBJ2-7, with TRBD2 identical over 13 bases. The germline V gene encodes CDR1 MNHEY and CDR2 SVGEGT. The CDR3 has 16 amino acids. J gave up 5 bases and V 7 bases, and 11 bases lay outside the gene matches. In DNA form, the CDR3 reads TGTGCCAGCACCCCTCGGACTAGCGGGAGTGGCCACGAGCAGTACTTC. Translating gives CASTPRTSGSGHEQYF.

The CDR3 nucleotides are TGTGCCAGCAGACGATTCCTTGGCAACTATGGCTACACCTTC. Encoded protein: CASRRFLGNYGYTF. The J gene is TRBJ1-2, the V gene TRBV6-5, with D uncertain. The CDR3 runs 14 residues. V gave up 6 bases and J gave up 2 bases, with 13 bases separating them. CDR1 is MNHEY and CDR2 is SVGAGI in the germline V gene.

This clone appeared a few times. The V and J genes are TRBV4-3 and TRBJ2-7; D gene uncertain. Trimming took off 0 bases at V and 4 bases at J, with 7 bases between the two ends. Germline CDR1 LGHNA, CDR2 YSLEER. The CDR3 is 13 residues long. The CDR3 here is CASSQESGYEQYF. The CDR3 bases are TGCGCCAGCAGCCAAGAAAGTGGGTACGAGCAGTACTTC.

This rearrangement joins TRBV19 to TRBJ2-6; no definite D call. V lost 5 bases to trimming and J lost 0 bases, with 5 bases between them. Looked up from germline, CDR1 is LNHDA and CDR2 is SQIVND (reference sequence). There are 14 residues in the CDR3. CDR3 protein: CASSFDSGANVLTF. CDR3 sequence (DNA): TGTGCCAGTAGTTTTGACTCTGGGGCCAACGTCCTGACTTTC.

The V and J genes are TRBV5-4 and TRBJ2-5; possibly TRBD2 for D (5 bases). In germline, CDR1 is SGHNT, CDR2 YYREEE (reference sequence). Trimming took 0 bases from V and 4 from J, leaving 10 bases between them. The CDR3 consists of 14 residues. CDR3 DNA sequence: TGTGCCAGCAGCTTGGTGGGGAGTGGAGAGACCCAGTACTTC. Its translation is CASSLVGSGETQYF.

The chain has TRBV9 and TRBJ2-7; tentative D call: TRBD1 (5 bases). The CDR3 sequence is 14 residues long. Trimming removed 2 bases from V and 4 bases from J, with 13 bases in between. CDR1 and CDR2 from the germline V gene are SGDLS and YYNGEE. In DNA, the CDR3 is TGTGCCAGCAGCGTGTCTGACAGAACTTACGAGCAGTACTTC. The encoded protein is CASSVSDRTYEQYF.

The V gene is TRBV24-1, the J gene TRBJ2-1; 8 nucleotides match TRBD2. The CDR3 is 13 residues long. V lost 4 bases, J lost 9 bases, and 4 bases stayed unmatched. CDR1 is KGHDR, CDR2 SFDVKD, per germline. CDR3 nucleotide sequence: TGTGCCACCAGTGAGTCGGGGGGGAGTGAGCAGTTCTTC. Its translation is CATSESGGSEQFF.

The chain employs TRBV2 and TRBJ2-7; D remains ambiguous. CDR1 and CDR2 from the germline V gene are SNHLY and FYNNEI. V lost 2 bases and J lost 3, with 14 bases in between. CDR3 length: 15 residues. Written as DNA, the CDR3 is TGTGCCAGCAGTGAAAGGGAATCAGGTATCTACGAGCAGTACTTC. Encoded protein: CASSERESGIYEQYF.

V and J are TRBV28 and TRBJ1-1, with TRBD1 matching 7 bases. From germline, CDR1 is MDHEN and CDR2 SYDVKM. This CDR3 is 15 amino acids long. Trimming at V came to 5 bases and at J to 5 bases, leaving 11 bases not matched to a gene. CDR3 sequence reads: CASSIEQGLRTEAFF. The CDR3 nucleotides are TGTGCCAGCAGTATCGAACAGGGGTTGAGGACTGAAGCTTTCTTT.